This entry describes one TCR beta chain. Its antigen is as yet unknown. These data belong to a study of esophageal squamous cell carcinoma under preoperative chemotherapy. Turning to the study itself: Samples included peripheral blood T cells as well as tumor-infiltrating lymphocytes.

Germline CDR1 SGHTA, CDR2 FQGTGA. The CDR3 consists of 20 residues. Time point meaning: after preoperative PTX-NDP chemotherapy. Findings of the study overall: Post-treatment tumor-infiltrating lymphocytes appeared partly derived from peripheral T cells migrating into the tumor.

TCRdb itself ran the PCR reads through MiXCR, one entry per CDR3 protein. The sample has around 34,000 distinct CDR3 sequences; around 50% are singletons. This sample was taken from a patient given preoperative chemotherapy. The chain has TRBV7-3 and TRBJ2-7, with TRBD1 matching 7 bases. The DNA end favors TRBJ2-1, so the J call may be wrong. The TCR originated in a human donor with esophageal squamous cell carcinoma. The donor label of this sample is uncertain. The CDR3 DNA reads TGTGCCAGCAGCCCTAGGACAGGCTCCGCCAATCTAGGGTTCTACAATGAGCAGTTCTTC. Its protein is CASSPRTGSANLGFYNEQFF.